This record looks at one T cell receptor (beta chain) sequence and its context. What it binds is not known. Germline V gene data show CDR1 as ENHRY and CDR2 as SYGVKD. J was trimmed by 7 bases and V by 10 bases; bases with no gene match: 10. CDR3 length: 14 amino acids. These data are taken from a study of T cell responses to AZD1222 COVID-19 vaccine. Study observations and caveats: Donors were largely white British and mainly female; clonal diversity was possibly underestimated. Spike-specific TCR breadth and depth went up after people got two AZD1222 doses. Vaccine-associated CD4 TCRs spanned spike, dominant at 160-218 and 743-854.

Second doses that came at about 4 or about 12 weeks were put together. TCRdb's copy holds only in-frame clones and misses some; the assay was immunoSEQ multiplex PCR. The sample includes 15,000 to 18,000 clones, 88% of them seen just once. Sequenced here: peripheral blood, sampled 28 days after the second AZD1222 dose. The chain employs TRBV10-3 and TRBJ2-1, with 10 nucleotides matching TRBD1. The receptor was isolated from an adult who received the AZD1222 COVID-19 vaccine. For the CDR3, the DNA is TGTGCCAGCCTCCGGGACAGGGGAGCTAATGAGCAGTTCTTC. It codes for CASLRDRGANEQFF.